The clone carrying this T cell receptor beta chain was seen only a few times. Per germline, CDR1 KGHDR and CDR2 SFDVKD. J lost 6 bases, V lost 4 bases, and 4 bases had no gene match. This CDR3 has 15 amino acids. TCRdb re-derived calls from the RT-PCR reads in MiXCR, one entry per CDR3 protein. Seen here are about a million distinct CDR3 sequences, about 20% observed once, and the top ten hold roughly 6%. These data belong to a study of patients and donors after allogeneic stem cell transplantation. What was sequenced was blood, either unsorted or a sorted T cell fraction (not recorded which). The clonotype was recovered from a human donor who was either an allogeneic HSCT recipient or a stem cell or donor lymphocyte infusion donor (not recorded which). It is not recorded whose cells these are; they may come from a transplant donor. The genes are TRBV24-1 and TRBJ1-4, with TRBD1 matching over 10 bases. The CDR3 DNA is TGTGCCACCAGTGACTCCGGGACAGGGGATGAAAAACTGTTTTTT. This codes for CATSDSGTGDEKLFF.